A single sample gave rise to the 5 T cell receptor beta chains below, sequenced in a study of T-cell memory formation after mild COVID-19 (dated by TCRdb to the early 2020s). Library generation was performed with 5' RACE. The sequencing machine was an Illumina NovaSeq 6000. TCRdb reprocessing: public reads trimmed at Q25 with fastp, clones called with MiXCR, in-frame beta chains kept. Rows are combined by CDR3 protein, so each entry shows the most common genes and DNA. Across this sample there are hundreds of thousands of distinct CDR3 sequences, with less than 25% seen only once. The ten largest clones capture roughly 8.9% of the sample. Sequenced sample: PBMCs or a T cell subset sorted from them (not recorded which). The receptor source for this set is an adult woman who had mild COVID-19 (a few samples of this study predate the infection). The sample titles of this study are shuffled in the database, so cell type and time point are left out; the donor was told from shared clones.

This clonotype was counted only a few times. This sequence joins TRBV12-3 or TRBV12-4 and TRBJ2-2; 7 positions match TRBD1. The CDR3 runs 16 residues. With 2 bases clipped from V and 3 bases from J, the junction kept 6 bases outside the gene matches. CDR3 bases: TGTGCCAGCAGTTTAAGGTGGCAGGGGGACACCGGGGAGCTGTTTTTT. Translated, it gives CASSLRWQGDTGELFF.

This clonotype was observed a few times. The chain links TRBV20-1 to TRBJ1-5; D is unresolved. Deletions cut 2 bases from V and 4 bases from J, with 9 bases between. CDR1 and CDR2 (germline): DFQATT, SNEGSKA (reference sequence). This CDR3 has 13 amino acids. CDR3 sequence reads: CSARLSQNQPQHF. CDR3 nucleotides: TGCAGTGCTAGACTAAGCCAGAATCAGCCCCAGCATTTT.

The chain links TRBV10-3 to TRBJ2-3; D may match TRBD1 or TRBD2 (5 bases each). The V gene lost 6 bases and the J gene lost 0 bases, with 16 bases spanning the gap. The length of the CDR3 is 16 residues. Germline loops: CDR1 ENHRY, CDR2 SYGVKD. The DNA for the CDR3 is TGTGCCATCAGATTGGGACGTACAACTAGCACAGATACGCAGTATTTT. Translating it yields CAIRLGRTTSTDTQYF.

In DNA form, the CDR3 reads TGTGCCAGCAGCGCTGCGTCCGGGAACGAGCAGTACTTC. Amino acids: CASSAASGNEQYF. The V gene is TRBV7-9, the J gene TRBJ2-7; perhaps TRBD2 as D (5 bases). The CDR3 has 13 amino acids. Trimming took off 5 bases at V and 5 bases at J, with 13 bases between the two ends. From germline, CDR1 is SEHNR and CDR2 FQNEAQ (reference sequence).

This chain links TRBV30 with TRBJ2-3; 10 bases are shared with TRBD2. The CDR3 runs 15 residues. Germline lookup yields CDR1 GTSNPN and CDR2 SVGIG (reference sequence). J was trimmed by 7 bases and V by 2 bases; bases with no gene match: 9. CDR3 protein: CAWSSVLAGSYTQYF. The CDR3 DNA reads TGTGCCTGGAGTTCGGTACTAGCGGGGTCGTATACGCAGTATTTT.